This T cell receptor beta chain was profiled in a study of cytomegalovirus exposure and HLA in healthy donors. Whole-study results and caveats: A later analysis found TCR association rates differed by HLA locus, highest for DRB1 and lowest for HLA-C. Data from an earlier analysis indicated that most TCR beta V segments were productive either about 87% or about 30% of the time.

Germline loops: CDR1 KGHSH, CDR2 LQKENI. The V gene lost 3 bases and the J gene lost 7 bases, with 18 bases spanning the gap. This CDR3 has 15 amino acids. The PCR was carried out with 60 Vbeta primers and 13 Jbeta primers. In the original processing: Unique TCR beta chains totaled about 78 million in a later count, with roughly 10 million of them shared. The repertoire was sequenced with immunoSEQ multiplex PCR; TCRdb's copy has only in-frame clones and lacks some. V and J calls and clone size are copied from that table; D and trimming were computed from the DNA. The sample has roughly 120,000 clones; roughly 78% are singletons. Concerning this clone: Its antigen is undetermined.

The sequenced material came from PBMCs. This clonotype was obtained from a woman younger than 45 in good health and CMV-seronegative. The chain is built from TRBV18 and TRBJ1-2; a possible D gene is TRBD1 (6 bases). The CDR3 DNA reads as TGTGCCAGCTCACCTCCGTCGGGGGGCTTTGGTGGCTACACCTTC. This sequence encodes CASSPPSGGFGGYTF.